The source of this TCR beta chain is a study of T cells in Graves' hyperthyroidism and ophthalmopathy. General study points: Ophthalmopathy and stable hyperthyroidism were told apart by a 13 V-J model. Clonotypes that were expanded in thyroid above 0.001 mostly appeared in blood too.

Turning to this clonotype: Its antigen is as yet unknown.

The germline V gene encodes CDR1 LNHDA and CDR2 SQIVND (reference sequence). The CDR3 has 15 residues. V was trimmed by 1 base and J by 5 bases, leaving 14 bases between them. Using RNA transcripts as the source, TCR beta CDR3 regions were amplified. First-round RT-PCR of the TCR CDR3 relied on the HTBI primer set. TCRdb ran MiXCR on the multiplex PCR reads and lists one entry per CDR3 protein. The sample records roughly 100,000 distinct CDR3 sequences, 51% being singletons. With a duration under 2 months, the hyperthyroidism was newly diagnosed in patients aged 18 to 65. Diagnosing involved the use of clinical symptoms, serum thyroxine and TRAb, thyroid ultrasound and orbital computed tomography.

The chain couples TRBV19 to TRBJ1-2; TRBD1 is a possible D gene (6 bases). This sequence was found in a woman in her thirties or forties with Graves' hyperthyroidism. The sequencing input was blood. This CDR3 reads CASSIVQGAWYGYTF. In DNA, the CDR3 is TGTGCCAGTAGTATAGTACAGGGCGCTTGGTATGGCTACACCTTC.